This T cell receptor beta chain derives from a study of T cell changes during pregnancy in multiple sclerosis. V was trimmed by 2 bases and J by 7 bases, leaving 12 bases between them. This CDR3 contains 14 residues. CDR1 and CDR2 (germline): SGHKS, YYEKEE (reference sequence). Using immunoSEQ multiplex PCR, the repertoire was profiled, and TCRdb retains in-frame clones only, with some absent. The repertoire holds 55,000 to 70,000 clones, around 93% seen once, with about 1.7% in the top ten. The clonotype originates from a female donor with multiple sclerosis, enrolled in a pregnancy study. The chain joins TRBV5-5 to TRBJ2-2, with a possible D match to TRBD2 (6 bases). The specimen comprised peripheral blood, sampled after pregnancy. CDR3 protein: CASSLGGTHGELFF. The CDR3 DNA reads as TGTGCCAGCAGCTTAGGCGGGACTCACGGGGAGCTGTTTTTT. Full variable domain (rest looked up from reference TRBV5-5 and TRBJ2-2): DAGVTQSPTHLIKTRGQQVTLRCSPISGHKSVSWYQQVLGQGPQFIFQYYEKEERGRGNFPDRFSARQFPNYSSELNVNALLLGDSALYLCASSLGGTHGELFFGEGSRLTVL.